Here is one T cell receptor (beta chain) with its context. Its specificity is unknown. V gave up 2 bases and J gave up 6 bases, with 8 bases separating them. This CDR3 region has 12 residues. The V gene's germline CDR1 is MDHEN and CDR2 SYDVKM. This sample stems from a study of cytomegalovirus exposure and HLA in healthy donors. The study, taken as a whole, reports: Generally TCR sequences proved uncommon, though certain public TCRs appeared in numerous donors. Several of the most significant clusters appeared, in a later analysis, to be linked to common viral pathogens. Later analysis identified a missense DCLRE1C variant that was linked to TCR beta V- and J-gene trimming. Reports described diagnosis of cytomegalovirus status by the classifier as highly specific and sensitive.

Primers included in the PCR were 60 Vbeta and 13 Jbeta primers. This table comes from immunoSEQ multiplex PCR, and its TCRdb copy is limited to in-frame clones, with some not included. The table has about 200,000 clones, 65% to 90% seen once; the top ten hold more than 0.25%. The sample taken for sequencing was PBMCs. The chain joins TRBV28 to TRBJ2-7; possibly TRBD1 for D (6 bases). This TCR came from a woman aged 30 to 39 in good health and CMV-seronegative. The CDR3 DNA sequence: TGTGCCAGCAGTTTAACAGGGTTCGAGCAGTACTTC. This translates into CASSLTGFEQYF.